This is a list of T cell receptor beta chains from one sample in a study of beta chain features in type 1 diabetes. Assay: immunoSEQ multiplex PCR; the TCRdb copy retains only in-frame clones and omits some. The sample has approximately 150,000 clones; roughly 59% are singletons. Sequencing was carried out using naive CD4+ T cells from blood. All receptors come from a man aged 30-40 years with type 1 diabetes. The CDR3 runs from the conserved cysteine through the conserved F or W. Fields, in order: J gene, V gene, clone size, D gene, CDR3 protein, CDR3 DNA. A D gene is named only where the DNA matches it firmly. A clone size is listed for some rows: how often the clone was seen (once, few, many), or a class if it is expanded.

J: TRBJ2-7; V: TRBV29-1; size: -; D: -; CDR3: CSVVGGYEQYF; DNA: TGCAGCGTTGTTGGCGGCTACGAGCAGTACTTC
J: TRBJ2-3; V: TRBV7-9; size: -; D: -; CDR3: CASSLGQGGLRTDTQYF; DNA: TGTGCCAGCAGCTTAGGGCAGGGAGGATTGCGCACAGATACGCAGTATTTT
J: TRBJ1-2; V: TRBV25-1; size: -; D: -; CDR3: CASSRTVEGYTF; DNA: TGTGCCAGCAGCCGGACAGTCGAAGGCTACACCTTC
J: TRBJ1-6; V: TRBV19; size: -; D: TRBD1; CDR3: CASSGQGAGSPLHF; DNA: TGTGCCAGTAGCGGACAGGGGGCAGGTTCACCCCTCCACTTT
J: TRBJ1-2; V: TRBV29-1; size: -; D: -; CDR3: CSVAILGDYGYTF; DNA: TGCAGCGTAGCCATTTTGGGTGACTATGGCTACACCTTC
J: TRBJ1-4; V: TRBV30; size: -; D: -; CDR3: CAWATGAEKLFF; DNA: TGTGCCTGGGCCACAGGTGCCGAAAAACTGTTTTTT
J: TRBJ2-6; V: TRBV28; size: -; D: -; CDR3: CASISRAERSSGANVLTF; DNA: TGTGCCAGCATCTCGAGGGCAGAGCGTTCCTCTGGGGCCAACGTCCTGACTTTC
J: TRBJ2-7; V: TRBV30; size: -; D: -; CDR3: CAWSVPRDTLYEQYF; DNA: TGTGCCTGGAGTGTACCCCGGGACACCCTTTACGAGCAGTACTTC
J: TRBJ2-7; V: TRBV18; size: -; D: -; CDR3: CASSPRTDPYEQYF; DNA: TGTGCCAGCTCACCGAGGACAGACCCCTACGAGCAGTACTTC
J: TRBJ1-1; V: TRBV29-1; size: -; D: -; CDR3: CSVGLVAATEAFF; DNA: TGCAGCGTCGGCCTGGTGGCCGCCACTGAAGCTTTCTTT
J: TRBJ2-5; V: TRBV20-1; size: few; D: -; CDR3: CSALRETQYF; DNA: TGCAGTGCTTTACGAGAGACCCAGTACTTC
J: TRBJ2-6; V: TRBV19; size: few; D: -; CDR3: CASSILRDTSGANVLTF; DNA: TGTGCCAGTAGTATTCTCCGGGACACCTCTGGGGCCAACGTCCTGACTTTC
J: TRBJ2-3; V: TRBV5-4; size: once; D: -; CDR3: CASSFGQSWDTQYF; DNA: TGTGCCAGCAGCTTTGGACAGAGTTGGGATACGCAGTATTTT
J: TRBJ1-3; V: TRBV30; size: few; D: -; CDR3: CAWSGFSGNTIYF; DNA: TGTGCCTGGAGCGGGTTCTCTGGAAACACCATATATTTT
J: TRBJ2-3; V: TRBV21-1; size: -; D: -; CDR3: CASKESPGTDTQYF; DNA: TGTGCCAGCAAGGAGAGTCCGGGCACAGATACGCAGTATTTT
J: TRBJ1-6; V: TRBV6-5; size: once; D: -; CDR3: CASSYGGPGSPLHF; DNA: TGTGCCAGCAGTTACGGGGGGCCGGGTTCACCCCTCCACTTT
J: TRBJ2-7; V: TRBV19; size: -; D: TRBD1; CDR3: CASSPDLTGTYEQYF; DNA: TGTGCCAGTAGCCCTGACCTGACAGGGACCTACGAGCAGTACTTC
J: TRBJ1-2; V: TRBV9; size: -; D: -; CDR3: CASSPINQPYTF; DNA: TGTGCCAGCAGCCCGATAAATCAGCCCTACACCTTC